Listed below are T cell receptor beta chains from one sample, sequenced in a study of cytomegalovirus exposure and HLA in healthy donors. Here immunoSEQ multiplex PCR was the method, and the copy in TCRdb shows in-frame clones only, minus some. The sample gives some 100,000 clones, about 76% of which show up once; approximately 8.4% is in the top ten. Specimen: PBMCs. The receptors here all came from a man aged 40-50 years in good health and CMV-seronegative. The conserved cysteine and the conserved F or W are not part of the CDR3 here. Each record gives: V gene, clone size, J gene, CDR3 protein. Clone size appears in some rows only: once, few, many, or a class for an expanded clone.

TRBV5-1	-	TRBJ1-4	ASSLSAGTGLEKLF
TRBV4-2	-	TRBJ1-1	ASSQDGVGGGNTEAF
TRBV4-2	-	TRBJ2-3	ASSQQGRGGGTDTQY
TRBV12-5	-	TRBJ2-7	ASGFPAHSPVQY
TRBV5-1	-	TRBJ1-2	ASSLGGQGNYGYT
TRBV7-9	few	TRBJ2-7	ASSLNRGGVFYEQY
TRBV6-6	-	TRBJ1-2	ASRVTGPAGYT
TRBV6-1	-	TRBJ2-7	ASTERDSLSCEQY
TRBV6-6	-	TRBJ2-7	ASSPRTGQSYEQY
TRBV7-2	-	TRBJ1-2	ASSLTGPYT
TRBV5-1	-	TRBJ2-3	ASSLAYTSGGNTDTQY
TRBV7-8	-	TRBJ2-3	ASSPLATESTDTQY
TRBV29-1	-	TRBJ1-4	SVDGTPNEKLF
TRBV5-1	-	TRBJ1-4	ASSLAGGDEKLF
TRBV18	-	TRBJ1-1	ASSPRAGGGEAF
TRBV4-1	-	TRBJ2-3	ASSPGLVGTDTQY
TRBV19	-	TRBJ1-6	ASSTTGDSPLH
TRBV10-2	-	TRBJ2-2	ASRVPGQGSAGELF
TRBV5-6	once	TRBJ1-4	ASRGTGNEKLF
TRBV7-6	few	TRBJ1-1	ASSLTVMNTEAF
TRBV18	-	TRBJ2-7	ASSLIGTGDTYEQY
TRBV5-1	-	TRBJ2-7	ASSEGASYEQY
TRBV7-2	-	TRBJ2-5	ASSYSGGEETQY
TRBV5-8	-	TRBJ1-3	ASSFNADSGNTIY
TRBV11-2	-	TRBJ1-6	ASSAPGQGGRSPLH
TRBV5-6	few	TRBJ2-1	ASSRQGVYEQF
TRBV9	-	TRBJ2-1	ASSSRGDEYNEQF
TRBV9	-	TRBJ1-2	ASSDGAGTGVYGYT